The subject of this entry is one T cell receptor (beta chain). The table came from immunoSEQ multiplex PCR; TCRdb's copy has only in-frame clones and leaves some out. There are about 330,000 clones in the sample; roughly 85% occur only once, and around 6% lies in the top ten. The CDR3 has 13 residues. V trimming: 6 bases; J trimming: 4 bases; junction bases outside the gene matches: 3. Germline assignment: CDR1 WSHSY and CDR2 SAAADI. This specimen belongs to a study of blood T cell repertoires in COVID-19. The overall study: COVID-19 samples, acute and convalescent, were from the United States, Italy and Spain. PBMCs, B-cell-depleted T cells, or T cells were the source of the cDNA or gDNA that made up the material.

In assigning cohorts, the study relied on participant-reported clinical history. The clonotype comes from a woman aged 25 to 39 who had recovered from COVID-19. The sequenced sample was PBMCs or T cells enriched from blood (not recorded which). The chain carries TRBV10-2 and TRBJ1-5, with 7 bases matching TRBD1. Here the CDR3 reads CASRGTVNQPQHF. DNA for the CDR3: TGCGCCAGCAGGGGGACAGTGAATCAGCCCCAGCATTTT.